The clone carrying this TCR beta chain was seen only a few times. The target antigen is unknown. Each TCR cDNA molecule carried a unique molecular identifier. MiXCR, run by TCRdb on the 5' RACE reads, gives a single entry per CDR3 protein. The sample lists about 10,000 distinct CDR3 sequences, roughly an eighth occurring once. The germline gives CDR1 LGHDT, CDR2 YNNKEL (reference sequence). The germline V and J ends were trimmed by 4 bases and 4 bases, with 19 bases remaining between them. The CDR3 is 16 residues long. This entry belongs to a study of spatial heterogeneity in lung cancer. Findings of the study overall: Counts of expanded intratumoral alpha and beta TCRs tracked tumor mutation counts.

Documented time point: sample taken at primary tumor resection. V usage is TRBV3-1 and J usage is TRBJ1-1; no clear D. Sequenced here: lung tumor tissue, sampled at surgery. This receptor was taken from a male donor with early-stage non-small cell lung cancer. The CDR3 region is CASSLSWTEQSTEAFF. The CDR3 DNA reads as TGTGCCAGCAGCCTCTCCTGGACGGAACAAAGCACTGAAGCTTTCTTT.